This entry concerns a single T cell receptor beta chain. These data belong to a study of blood T cell repertoires in COVID-19. On the study more broadly: Whether acute or convalescent, the COVID-19 samples came from the United States, Italy and Spain. T cells, B-cell-depleted T cells, or PBMCs provided the cDNA or gDNA that served as material.

In the source study's methods: Researchers report that nucleated cell counts were estimated from reference gene primer amplification. This table comes from immunoSEQ multiplex PCR, and its TCRdb copy is limited to in-frame clones, with some not included. The DNA was the basis for D and trimming; V, J and clone size are from that table. The sample consists of about 59,000 clones, 90% of them appearing once. The germline V gene has CDR1 MRHNA and CDR2 SNTAGT. The V end lost 4 bases, the J end lost 1 base, and 7 bases lay between the germline ends. The length of the CDR3 is 14 residues. The TCR sequence derives from a man older than 75 with acute or convalescent COVID-19. The chain links TRBV6-4 to TRBJ2-2; D is unresolved. Source material: peripheral blood. The CDR3 nucleotides read TGTGCCAGCAGTGGTCAGGTGAACACCGGGGAGCTGTTTTTT. Encoded protein: CASSGQVNTGELFF.